This T cell receptor (beta chain) was profiled in a study of cytotoxic CD8 clonotypes in ibrutinib-treated CLL listed by TCRdb under 2021. Background for the entire study: The cohort was composed of 11 relapsed/refractory and around 14 treatment-naive patients; IGHV unmutated status was identified in 17 to 18 patients. Responses were partial in roughly 24 patients and complete in 2; after median approximately 5.5 years follow-up, around 15 stayed in remission and about twelve progressed. Samples at response were collected after a median of roughly 13 months of treatment, with a range of about 6 to 40 months. On average, each sample had approximately 250,000 productive templates and almost 95,000 productive rearrangements. Of the approximately 86 people in the trial, approximately 24 had longitudinal samples available. Cryopreserved peripheral blood mononuclear cells were collected at three points: before therapy, at response, and at either sustained remission or disease progression. Patients were still on ibrutinib when every remission and progressive disease sample was collected. Findings and caveats that apply to the study as a whole: Clonality increased at ibrutinib response, stayed stable in sustained remission, and fell back toward baseline at progression. Public clonotypes were found to be uncommon and were observed to contract or remain stable during treatment; the increase in clonality was shown to reflect expansion of private clonotypes at ibrutinib response. Baseline clonality exceeded that of age-matched healthy donors and correlated strongly with circulating CD8+ T-cell counts. Lymph node repertoires were not examined, and the timing of sampling was not matched between patients in sustained remission and those whose disease progressed.

As to this clone: Its antigen remains unidentified. No much larger clonotype is one base removed from it; base qualities were not supplied.

CDR1 and CDR2 are read off the germline V gene as MNHEY and SVGAGI. The trim is 0 bases for V and 1 base for J, with a gap of 9 bases between the germline ends. The CDR3 goes from the cysteine to the phenylalanine over 15 residues. This entry keeps only the CDR3 DNA: 45 bases, framed from base 1. The time point tag for this specimen amounts to: 24 months on ibrutinib. For TCR beta library preparation, roughly 2 micrograms of genomic DNA was extracted from cryopreserved PBMCs. Longitudinal blood samples from CLL patients on ibrutinib monotherapy underwent high-throughput TCR beta sequencing. The patients took part in an open-label, single-center phase 2 trial of ibrutinib monotherapy. The goal of deep resolution MiSeq sequencing was a depth between 1 in 1 million and 1 in 200,000 T cells, and coverage averaged 10x per clonotype. The immunoSEQ hsTCRB Kit was used to generate the TCR beta libraries. The authors' pipeline ran thus. The data were analyzed with ImmunoSEQ Analyzer and ImmunoSEQ Data Assistant, and V, D and J gene assignments followed IMGT definitions. Clonality, which ranges from 0 to 1, was calculated as one minus the normalized Shannon entropy of productive rearrangement frequencies. Public clonotype analysis was restricted to overrepresented clonotypes comprising at least 0.05% of each patient's repertoire. About a dozen repertoires from age-matched healthy donors, obtained from immuneACCESS, served as clonality controls. TCRdb's version of the immuneACCESS table is confined to in-frame rearrangements and falls short of the full clone set. An unresolved V gene accounts for under half of the shortfall where checked; the remainder is of unknown origin. The DNA was the basis for D and trimming; V, J and clone size are from that table. The sample table holds 25,000 to 30,000 clones, of which about 70% were seen once. The ten largest clones capture approximately 53% of the sample.

This clonotype was sampled from a human donor with chronic lymphocytic leukemia. The chain is made from TRBV6-5 and TRBJ1-1; TRBD1 is a weak D gene call, 5 bases matching. The material was PBMCs, obtained after 24 months of ibrutinib treatment. The CDR3: CASSYSGGTNTEAFF. The DNA is as follows: TGTGCCAGCAGTTACTCCGGGGGAACGAACACTGAAGCTTTCTTT.